This TCR beta chain was identified in a study of shared clonotypes between healthy human individuals (dated by TCRdb to 2019 to 2021). Broadly, across the study: The cohort included a few men and a couple of women between 18 and 49 years of age. For each donor, three plates each were used for CD4 naive and CD4 memory, two plates were used for CD8 naive, and one plate was used for CD8 memory. To estimate repertoire size and how much clonotype sharing occurs between individuals, the study deeply sequenced the blood TCR repertoires of about five healthy adults. To increase sequencing depth and limit assay-specific biases, different laboratories used diverse techniques to prepare libraries and sequence TCR repertoires. Between about 0.8 and 9 billion PBMCs per donor were obtained by leukapheresis.

The donors were healthy, HIV-negative adults who had no recently reported acute infections or vaccinations. Only Caucasian adults living in Nashville, Tennessee, USA were represented among the donors. Magnetic negative selection was used to enrich CD4+ T cells, after which naive cells were positively selected on CD45RA and the negative fraction became the memory subset. Blood was obtained by leukapheresis, after which PBMCs were separated by Ficoll-Histopaque density gradient centrifugation and cryopreserved in liquid nitrogen vapor phase. Purity and quantity of every magnetically sorted T cell population were checked by analytical flow cytometry. Each sorted fraction had its genomic DNA isolated and then quantified by UV absorbance on a Nanodrop 2000c. Using the deep immunoSEQ assay, TCR CDR3 regions were amplified from genomic DNA by multiplex PCR. Extracted genomic DNA from each cell subset was distributed evenly across all wells of several immunoSEQ 96-well plates, and each plate was treated as a replicate. For sorted subsets, each replicate PCR was loaded with about 0.2 ug genomic DNA, equivalent to about 30,000 T cell genomes. Purified libraries were quantified with a Qubit 3.0 fluorometer, sized on a Bioanalyzer 2100, and re-quantified with the KAPA Library Quantification kit. Each immunoSEQ 96-well plate was sequenced on its own single-read 150-cycle Illumina NextSeq 550 flow cell. The published analysis was carried out like this. Because the immunoSEQ output included only junctional sequences and no quality scores, the filtering could not be the same as the filtering used for full-length reads. Sequences were annotated with PyIR, a Python wrapper for IgBLAST v1.9, using IMGT germline references to assign V/J genes and CDR3. Reads were removed for weak V/J assignments (E-value above 1e-6), missing CDR3, stop codons, out-of-frame junctions, or ambiguous translated residues. V3J clonotypes were defined by identical inferred V gene, J gene, and CDR3 amino acid sequence. Percentage overlap between repertoires was calculated by dividing the number of shared unique clonotypes by the size of the smaller repertoire. Three approaches were used to assess repertoire richness: RTK rarefaction, the Chao1 estimator, and Recon v2.1 estimates of unobserved clonotypes. Generation probabilities were computed with OLGA for all TCRbeta clonotypes obtained by the gDNA method from several donors. TCRdb carries this immuneACCESS record with in-frame sequences only. Its versions omit some clonotypes, under half of them owing to an unresolved V gene in the studies checked, with the rest unexplained. From that table come the V and J calls and clone size; the DNA was used to work out D and trimming. The sample profile shows about 1 million clones; 70% to 80% of them were found once. Roughly 1.5% of the sample belongs to the ten largest clones.

V and J lose 7 bases and 13 bases, and a span of 20 bases separates them. CDR1 and CDR2 are read off the germline V gene as MDHEN and SYDVKM. The CDR3 sequence holds 14 residues, the cysteine and phenylalanine included. Just the 42-base CDR3 DNA is kept, in frame starting at base 1. A remark on this clone: This clone's antigen is unknown. No much larger clonotype is one base removed from it; base qualities were not supplied.

Points the paper makes about the study in general: Sampling was restricted to blood, and TCR repertoires in tissue are likely to differ from TCR repertoires in blood. Compared with non-shared clonotypes, the clonotypes found in all four sorted-subset donors had higher generation probabilities. Across a few donors, around 5% of naive CD4, more than 3% of naive CD8, roughly 2.2% of memory CD4, and 0.4% to 0.45% of memory CD8 clonotypes were shared. Naive subsets generally had larger estimated clonotype richness than memory subsets. Incomplete sequencing was indicated by rarefaction of sorted-subset datasets, despite the large sequencing depth. The small number of donors limited the genetic and exposure-history diversity represented. Pairwise subsampling indicated that sequencing depth was expected to affect the degree of clonotype sharing among donors.

The sequencing input was memory CD4+ T cells sorted from blood. Taken with the paper, the label for cell subset or site translates to: CD45RA-negative fraction. Rearrangement joined TRBV28 to TRBJ1-6; no D gene can be assigned with confidence. The receptor was derived from a young man in good health. The sequence in DNA is TGTGCCAGCAACTGGGGAAAGCCTGGGTTGCCCCTCCACTTT. Its protein product is CASNWGKPGLPLHF.